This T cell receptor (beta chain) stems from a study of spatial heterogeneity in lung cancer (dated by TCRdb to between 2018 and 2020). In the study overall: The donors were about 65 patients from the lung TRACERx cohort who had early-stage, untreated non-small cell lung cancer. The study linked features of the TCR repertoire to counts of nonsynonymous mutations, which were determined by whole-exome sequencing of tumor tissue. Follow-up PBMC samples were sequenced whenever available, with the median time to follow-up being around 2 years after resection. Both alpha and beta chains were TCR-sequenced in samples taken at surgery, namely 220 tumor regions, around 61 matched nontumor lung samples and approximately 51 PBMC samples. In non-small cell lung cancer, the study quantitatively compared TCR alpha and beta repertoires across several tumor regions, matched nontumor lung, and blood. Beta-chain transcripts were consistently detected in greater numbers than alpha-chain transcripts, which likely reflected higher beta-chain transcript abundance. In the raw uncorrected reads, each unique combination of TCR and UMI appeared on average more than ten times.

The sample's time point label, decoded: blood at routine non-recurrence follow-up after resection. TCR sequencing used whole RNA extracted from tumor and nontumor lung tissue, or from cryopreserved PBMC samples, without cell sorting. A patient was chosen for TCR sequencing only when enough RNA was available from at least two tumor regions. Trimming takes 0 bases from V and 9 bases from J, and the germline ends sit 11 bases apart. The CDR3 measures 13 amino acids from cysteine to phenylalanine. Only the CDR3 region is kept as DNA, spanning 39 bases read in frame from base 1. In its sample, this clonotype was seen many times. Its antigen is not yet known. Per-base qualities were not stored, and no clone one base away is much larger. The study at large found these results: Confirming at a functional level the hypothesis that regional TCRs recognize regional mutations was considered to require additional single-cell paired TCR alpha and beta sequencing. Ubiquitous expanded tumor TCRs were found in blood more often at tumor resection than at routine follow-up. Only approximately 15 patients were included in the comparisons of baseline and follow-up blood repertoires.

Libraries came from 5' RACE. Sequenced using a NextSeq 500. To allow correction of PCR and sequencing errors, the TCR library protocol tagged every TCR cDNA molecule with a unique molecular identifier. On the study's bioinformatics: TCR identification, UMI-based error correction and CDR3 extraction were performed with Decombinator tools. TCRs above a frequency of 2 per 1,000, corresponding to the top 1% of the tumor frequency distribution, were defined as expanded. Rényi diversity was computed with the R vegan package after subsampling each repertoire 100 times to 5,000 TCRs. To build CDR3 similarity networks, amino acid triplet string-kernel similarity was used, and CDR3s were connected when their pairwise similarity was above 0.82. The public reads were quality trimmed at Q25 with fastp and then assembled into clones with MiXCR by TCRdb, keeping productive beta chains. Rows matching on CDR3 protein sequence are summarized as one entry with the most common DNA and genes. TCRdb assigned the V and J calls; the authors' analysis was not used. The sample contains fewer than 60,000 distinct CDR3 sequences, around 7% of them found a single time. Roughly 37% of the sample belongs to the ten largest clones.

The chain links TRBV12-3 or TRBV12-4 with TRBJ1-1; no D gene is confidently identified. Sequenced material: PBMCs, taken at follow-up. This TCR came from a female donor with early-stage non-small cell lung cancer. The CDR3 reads CASSLAGGLQAFF. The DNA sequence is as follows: TGTGCCAGCAGTTTAGCTGGAGGGTTACAAGCTTTCTTT.